These T cell receptor beta chains were read from a single sample in a study of control samples from healthy donors and cancer patients. Data came from immunoSEQ multiplex PCR; TCRdb stores just in-frame clones and leaves some out. The sample yields 150,000 or so clones, around 88% seen once. What was sequenced was blood. The receptors stem from a man younger than 35 in good health. CDR3s include the opening cysteine and the closing phenylalanine or tryptophan. Each record gives: V gene, clone size, D gene, J gene, CDR3 DNA, CDR3 protein. D genes are given only for firm matches. Size is omitted from some rows. Given values are once, few, many or a class for expanded clones.

>TRBV6-5|NA|TRBD1|TRBJ1-1
TGTGCCAGCAGTTACGCTAAGGGGGCGCGCACTGAAGCTTTCTTT
CASSYAKGARTEAFF
>TRBV7-3|NA|NA|TRBJ2-3
TGTGCCAGCAGCTTAATCGATACAGGCACAGATACGCAGTATTTT
CASSLIDTGTDTQYF
>TRBV19|NA|NA|TRBJ1-5
TGTGCCAGTAGTATCGGTCTATCCCGCACCAATCAGCCCCAGCATTTT
CASSIGLSRTNQPQHF
>TRBV5-4|NA|TRBD1|TRBJ1-2
TGTGCCAGCAGCCCCGGGACAGGGAACTATGGCTACACCTTC
CASSPGTGNYGYTF
>TRBV19|NA|TRBD1|TRBJ1-6
TGTGCCAGTATGGACAGGGGGAAGAGCTCCTATAATTCACCCCTCCACTTT
CASMDRGKSSYNSPLHF
>TRBV5-4|few|TRBD2|TRBJ2-7
TGTGCCAGCAGCTTGGGGCTAGCGGGTACCTCCTACGAGCAGTACTTC
CASSLGLAGTSYEQYF
>TRBV7-9|NA|TRBD2|TRBJ2-7
TGTGCCAGCAGCTTAGTACTAGCGGCGACCTACGAGCAGTACTTC
CASSLVLAATYEQYF
>TRBV4-3|NA|NA|TRBJ1-1
TGCGCCAGCAGCCAGGGGAGAGGGGTGAACACTGAAGCTTTCTTT
CASSQGRGVNTEAFF
>TRBV24-1|NA|NA|TRBJ2-2
TGTGCCACCTCGGAAGGCACCGGGGAGCTGTTTTTT
CATSEGTGELFF
>TRBV28|NA|TRBD1|TRBJ2-3
TGTGCCAGCAGTTTCCCAGGACAGGGAAATTTAGGGGGTTACAGCACAGATACGCAGTATTTT
CASSFPGQGNLGGYSTDTQYF
>TRBV7-2|NA|TRBD1|TRBJ1-5
TGTGCCAGCAGCTTACACGGCAGGGGGAACAATCAGCCCCAGCATTTT
CASSLHGRGNNQPQHF
>TRBV6-2/TRBV6-3|NA|TRBD2|TRBJ2-7
TGTGCCAGCAGTTCAACTAGCGGGGGGACATACTACGAGCAGTACTTC
CASSSTSGGTYYEQYF
>TRBV5-1|NA|NA|TRBJ2-2
TGCGCCAGCAGCTTCAACACCGGGGAGCTGTTTTTT
CASSFNTGELFF
>TRBV4-1|NA|NA|TRBJ1-4
TGCGCCAGCAGCCAAGACAGACAGAATGAAAAACTGTTTTTT
CASSQDRQNEKLFF
>TRBV7-2|NA|TRBD2|TRBJ2-3
TGTGCCAGCAGCCGCAATATTTTTAGCGGGGGGGCAGATACGCAGTATTTT
CASSRNIFSGGADTQYF
>TRBV7-9|once|NA|TRBJ1-3
TGTGCCAGCAGCTTATATGGGGTGGACTCTGGAAACACCATATATTTT
CASSLYGVDSGNTIYF
>TRBV6-5|NA|NA|TRBJ1-2
TGTGCCAGCATGGGAGGGGACGGCAAAGGAAATGGCTACACCTTC
CASMGGDGKGNGYTF
>TRBV6-5|NA|TRBD1|TRBJ1-5
TGTGCCAGCAGTCCAACAGGGGAACTAAATCAGCCCCAGCATTTT
CASSPTGELNQPQHF
>TRBV4-2|NA|NA|TRBJ2-1
TGTGCCAGCAGCTCCCCTCGCTCTTTGGACGAATACAATGAGCAGTTCTTC
CASSSPRSLDEYNEQFF
>TRBV11-2|NA|NA|TRBJ2-7
TGTGCCAGCAGCTTAGCAGGGGATACCTACGAGCAGTACTTC
CASSLAGDTYEQYF
>TRBV29-1|NA|TRBD1|TRBJ2-4
TGCAGCGTCACAGGGGTTGGTGCCAAAAACATTCAGTACTTC
CSVTGVGAKNIQYF
>TRBV3-1/TRBV3-2|NA|NA|TRBJ2-5
TGTGCCAGCAGCCAAGATACAGGGTTAGGGACCCAGTACTTC
CASSQDTGLGTQYF
>TRBV28|NA|NA|TRBJ2-5
TGTGCCAGCAGGCGACAGGGAGGGGGAGAGACCCAGTACTTC
CASRRQGGGETQYF
>TRBV18|once|NA|TRBJ2-5
TGTGCCAGCTCACCTGACAGACTCCAAGAGACCCAGTACTTC
CASSPDRLQETQYF
>TRBV19|NA|NA|TRBJ1-3
TGTGCCAGTAGTTCACGACTGGGGTCGGGAAACACCATATATTTT
CASSSRLGSGNTIYF
>TRBV21-1|NA|NA|TRBJ2-7
TGTGCCAGCAGCAAAGGCGTGCACAGGGGGCCCTACGAGCAGTACTTC
CASSKGVHRGPYEQYF
>TRBV28|once|NA|TRBJ1-1
TGTGCCAGCAGTTTGATAAAGGGGCCGAACACTGAAGCTTTCTTT
CASSLIKGPNTEAFF
>TRBV6-1|NA|NA|TRBJ1-5
TGTGCCAGCAGTGAAGCTTCACGGCCCCAGCATTTT
CASSEASRPQHF
>TRBV5-5|NA|NA|TRBJ2-3
TGTGCCAGCAGCTTGGACCTAGCTCCAGATACGCAGTATTTT
CASSLDLAPDTQYF
>TRBV18|NA|NA|TRBJ2-7
TGTGCCAGCTCACCATCGGCAGCCCCCGAGCAGTACTTC
CASSPSAAPEQYF
>TRBV6-6|NA|NA|TRBJ2-7
TGTGCCAGCAGTTCCCACTCCATCTCCTACGAGCAGTACTTC
CASSSHSISYEQYF
>TRBV4-1|NA|TRBD1|TRBJ1-5
TGCGCCAGCAGCCAAGATGGGACAGGGGACCAGCCCCAGCATTTT
CASSQDGTGDQPQHF
>TRBV2|NA|NA|TRBJ1-2
TGTGCCAGCGTGCAGGGGATGAGACATGGCTACACCTTC
CASVQGMRHGYTF
>TRBV6-6|NA|TRBD1|TRBJ1-5
TGTGCCAGCAGTCGCTTACAGGGGGATTATCAGCCCCAGCATTTT
CASSRLQGDYQPQHF
>TRBV21-1|NA|NA|TRBJ2-3
TGTGCCAGCCGTTGGAAAGGACACCTCAAGGTTGCAGATACGCAGTATTTT
CASRWKGHLKVADTQYF
>TRBV11-2|NA|TRBD2|TRBJ2-5
TGTGCCAGCAGCTTACGAAGCGGGGGGGCCGGAGAGACCCAGTACTTC
CASSLRSGGAGETQYF
>TRBV15|NA|NA|TRBJ2-2
TGTGCCACCAGCGCGCGACAGGTTCCGAACACCGGGGAGCTGTTTTTT
CATSARQVPNTGELFF
>TRBV28|NA|TRBD2|TRBJ2-5
TGTGCCAGCAGTTTACTCGCGGGGGGCCGGGAGACCCAGTACTTC
CASSLLAGGRETQYF
>TRBV12-3/TRBV12-4|NA|NA|TRBJ1-5
TGTGCCAGCAGTTCGGACATGTGGCAGCCCCAGCATTTT
CASSSDMWQPQHF
>TRBV4-2|NA|NA|TRBJ1-6
TGTGCCAGCAGCCCAGACCTCGGCCGGAGCTATCGGAATTCACCCCTCCACTTT
CASSPDLGRSYRNSPLHF
>TRBV27|NA|NA|TRBJ2-6
TGTGCCAGCAGTTTCGGGGCTGGGGCCAACGTCCTGACTTTC
CASSFGAGANVLTF
>TRBV5-8|NA|TRBD2|TRBJ2-7
TGTGCCAGCAGCTTGGGGGACTATGTAGCGGATTCCTACGAGCAGTACTTC
CASSLGDYVADSYEQYF
>TRBV29-1|NA|NA|TRBJ1-1
TGCAGCGTGACCCCCTTGTTATCGGGCACTGAAGCTTTCTTT
CSVTPLLSGTEAFF
>TRBV27|NA|TRBD1|TRBJ2-7
TGTGCCAGCAGTTTGGGGGCCGGGACAGGGGGCCTCGAGCAGTACTTC
CASSLGAGTGGLEQYF
>TRBV19|NA|NA|TRBJ1-1
TGTGCCAGTAGTATTGGGGCGGCTGAAGCTTTCTTT
CASSIGAAEAFF
>TRBV5-4|NA|NA|TRBJ1-5
TGTGCCAGCAGCTTGGGGGGGGCACGAAATCAGCCCCAGCATTTT
CASSLGGARNQPQHF
>TRBV3-1/TRBV3-2|few|TRBD1|TRBJ2-7
TGTGCCAGCAGCCAATTTGGGACAGGGCACGAGCAGTACTTC
CASSQFGTGHEQYF
>TRBV3-1/TRBV3-2|NA|NA|TRBJ2-7
TGTGCCAGCAGCCAGCCGAGACAGTGGAGAAAGTACTTC
CASSQPRQWRKYF
>TRBV18|NA|NA|TRBJ1-4
TGTGCCAGCTCACCAAGAAGTCAGGAGGATGAAAAACTGTTTTTT
CASSPRSQEDEKLFF
>TRBV27|NA|NA|TRBJ1-4
TGTGCCAGCAGTCTCAGGGTTCATGAAAAACTGTTTTTT
CASSLRVHEKLFF
>TRBV2|NA|NA|TRBJ2-2
TGTGCCAGCAGTGAGGTCAGGGGAGGGAGCGGGGAGCTGTTTTTT
CASSEVRGGSGELFF
>TRBV29-1|NA|TRBD1|TRBJ2-7
TGCAGCGTTCGACAGGGCTCGTCCTACGAGCAGTACTTC
CSVRQGSSYEQYF
>TRBV19|NA|NA|TRBJ2-7
TGTGCCAGTAGTATAGGGGGGACACGCCGGCTTGGGGACGAGCAGTACTTC
CASSIGGTRRLGDEQYF
>TRBV18|NA|NA|TRBJ1-6
TGTGCCAGCTCACCTCGATGGGAGGAATCACCCCTCCACTTT
CASSPRWEESPLHF
>TRBV7-2|NA|NA|TRBJ2-3
TGTGCCAGCAGCTTACCCACCACAGATACGCAGTATTTT
CASSLPTTDTQYF
>TRBV29-1|NA|TRBD1|TRBJ2-2
TGCAGCGTTGAAGATAGTCCGGGACAGGGATCCGGGGAGCTGTTTTTT
CSVEDSPGQGSGELFF
>TRBV28|NA|NA|TRBJ1-3
TGTGCCATCAGATCCCGGTGGGCGGGCGACGGAAACACCATATATTTT
CAIRSRWAGDGNTIYF